These 9 T cell receptor beta chains were all obtained from the same sample, sequenced in a study of OX40 agonist ivuxolimab in advanced cancers. Assay: immunoSEQ multiplex PCR; the TCRdb copy retains only in-frame clones and omits some. The profile shows fewer than 85,000 clones, 80% to 90% of them singletons. The specimen was CD4+ or CD8+ T cells sorted from blood, collected in a trial of the OX40 agonist ivuxolimab. The origin of the receptors is an adult with an advanced solid tumor such as melanoma, head and neck, liver or kidney cancer.

The CDR3 coding sequence is TGTGCCAGCAGCTTAGCGAGCGGGGAGACCCAGTACTTC. It encodes CASSLASGETQYF. The gene calls are TRBV7-2 and TRBJ2-5, with D possibly matching TRBD2 (6 bases). The V gene lost 0 bases and the J gene lost 5 bases, with 7 bases spanning the gap. Germline values: CDR1 SGHTA, CDR2 FQGNSA. The CDR3 is made up of 13 amino acids.

V usage is TRBV19 and J usage is TRBJ1-2; D is unresolved. This CDR3 comprises 15 residues. Germline assignment: CDR1 LNHDA and CDR2 SQIVND (reference sequence). The germline V and J ends were trimmed by 4 bases and 0 bases, with 12 bases remaining between them. The CDR3 DNA sequence: TGTGCCAGTAGTACGCTCGATTGGGCTAACTATGGCTACACCTTC. This codes for CASSTLDWANYGYTF. Full variable domain (rest looked up from reference TRBV19 and TRBJ1-2): DGGITQSPKYLFRKEGQNVTLSCEQNLNHDAMYWYRQDPGQGLRLIYYSQIVNDFQKGDIAEGYSVSREKKESFPLTVTSAQKNPTAFYLCASSTLDWANYGYTFGSGTRLTVV.

The chain employs TRBV5-4 and TRBJ1-3; 7 bases map to TRBD1. Losses at the gene ends were 4 bases for V and 1 base for J; bases not matched to a gene: 2. CDR1 is SGHNT, CDR2 YYREEE, per germline (reference sequence). The CDR3 extends over 14 amino acids. CDR3 coding DNA: TGTGCCAGCAGCCTGACAGGGTCTGGAAACACCATATATTTT. It codes for CASSLTGSGNTIYF.

This sequence joins TRBV7-8 and TRBJ1-3; a weak D match, TRBD1 (6 bases). Germline lookup yields CDR1 SGHVS and CDR2 FQNEAQ. Trimming stripped 1 base from V and 3 bases from J, with 10 bases between. The CDR3 spans 15 residues. CDR3 loop: CASSLEGGDGNTIYF. The DNA for the CDR3 is TGTGCCAGCAGCTTAGAGGGGGGAGATGGAAACACCATATATTTT. Together with reference TRBV7-8 and TRBJ1-3, the CDR3 gives the full variable domain: GAGVSQSPRYKVAKRGQDVALRCDPISGHVSLFWYQQALGQGPEFLTYFQNEAQLDKSGLPSDRFFAERPEGSVSTLKIQRTQQEDSAVYLCASSLEGGDGNTIYFGEGSWLTVV.

V usage is TRBV5-1 and J usage is TRBJ2-3; maybe TRBD1 (5 bases). The CDR3 has 16 residues. The V end lost 0 bases, the J end lost 2 bases, and 13 bases lay between the germline ends. Germline CDR1 is SGHRS and CDR2 is YFSETQ. The CDR3 spells CASSLDRGPPTDTQYF. CDR3 bases: TGCGCCAGCAGCTTGGATAGGGGTCCACCCACAGATACGCAGTATTTT.

This clone was seen a single time. V gene TRBV7-9 combines with J gene TRBJ2-7; TRBD2 agrees at 11 bases. This CDR3 region has 18 residues. The V and J ends lost 2 bases and 0 bases, in that order; junction bases with no gene match: 9. Per germline, CDR1 SEHNR and CDR2 FQNEAQ (reference sequence). The CDR3 nucleotides read TGTGCCAGCAGCTTAACCCCCGGGACTAGCGGCCTCTCCTACGAGCAGTACTTC. This codes for CASSLTPGTSGLSYEQYF.

The J gene is TRBJ1-6, the V gene TRBV6-5, with 8 bases matching TRBD1. The CDR3 consists of 16 residues. Germline trimming cut 0 bases from V and 9 bases from J; bases unmatched to any gene: 7. Germline V gene data show CDR1 as MNHEY and CDR2 as SVGAGI. CDR3 bases: TGTGCCAGCAGTTACTCGCCGGACAGGGAGGCTTCACCCCTCCACTTT. Translated: CASSYSPDREASPLHF.

The rearrangement links TRBV27 to TRBJ2-2; D ambiguous. This CDR3 has 12 residues. V lost 6 bases and J 6 bases, leaving 8 bases between the germline ends. The germline CDR1 and CDR2 sequences are MNHEY and SMNVEV (reference sequence). This CDR3 reads CASSTSSGELFF. CDR3 bases: TGTGCCAGCAGCACATCCTCCGGGGAGCTGTTTTTT.

The chain uses TRBV28 and TRBJ2-3; 10 bases are a match to TRBD2. Trimming took 6 bases from V and 2 from J; bases not matched to a gene: 5. The CDR3 is 15 amino acids. Germline CDR1 is MDHEN and CDR2 is SYDVKM. The CDR3 DNA reads TGTGCCAGCAGCAGGACTAGCGGATACACAGATACGCAGTATTTT. Its translation: CASSRTSGYTDTQYF. The variable domain in full, completed from reference TRBV28 and TRBJ2-3, reads DVKVTQSSRYLVKRTGEKVFLECVQDMDHENMFWYRQDPGLGLRLIYFSYDVKMKEKGDIPEGYSVSREKKERFSLILESASTNQTSMYLCASSRTSGYTDTQYFGPGTRLTVL.